One sample yielded the 19 T cell receptor beta chains listed below, sequenced in a study of blood T cells in healthy people across ages. A second PCR, run for about 7 to 12 cycles, used a sample-barcoded 5' primer plus a J-beta primer mix. TCRdb re-derived calls from the 5' RACE reads in MiXCR, one entry per CDR3 protein. Counted here are approximately 800,000 distinct CDR3 sequences, about 62% occurring once; the ten biggest clones make up about 20%. What was sequenced was blood. Source of these receptors: a man aged 25-40 years in good health.

This clonotype has only a few counts. The rearrangement joins TRBV12-3 or TRBV12-4 to TRBJ2-6; D perhaps matches TRBD2 (5 bases). There are 14 residues in the CDR3. V was shortened by 3 bases and J by 4 bases, with 7 bases between the two germline ends. The CDR3 here is CASSLRAGANVLTF. In nucleotides, the CDR3 is TGTGCCAGCAGTTTGAGGGCCGGGGCCAACGTCCTGACTTTC.

This clonotype was counted many times. This chain uses TRBV5-1 with TRBJ2-5, with TRBD1 matching 7 bases. V shed 4 bases and J 5 bases; nucleotides not matched to a gene: 11. CDR1 and CDR2 (germline): SGHRS, YFSETQ. The CDR3 sequence is 15 residues long. In DNA, the CDR3 is TGCGCCAGCAGCACCTCAGACGCACAGGGGGAGACCCAGTACTTC. Its translation: CASSTSDAQGETQYF.

This clonotype was counted ten times or more. The gene calls are TRBV20-1 and TRBJ1-4, with 9 positions matching TRBD1. The germline gives CDR1 DFQATT, CDR2 SNEGSKA (reference sequence). Trimming took 5 bases from V and 7 from J; bases not matched to a gene: 8. This CDR3 is 14 amino acids long. CDR3 sequence: CSARLGTGTEKLFF. The CDR3 nucleotides are TGCAGTGCTCGACTCGGGACAGGGACTGAAAAACTGTTTTTT.

The V gene is TRBV12-3 or TRBV12-4, the J gene TRBJ1-1; TRBD1 is a possible D gene (6 bases). The CDR3 totals 13 residues. Trimming removed 7 bases from V and 7 bases from J, with 16 bases in between. Here the CDR3 DNA reads TGTGCCAGCACCAAGGGGGGGGGTTTTGAAGCTTTCTTT. It specifies CASTKGGGFEAFF.

CDR3 amino acids: CASSPNSGGLEYGYTF. The CDR3 nucleotides are TGTGCCAGCAGTCCCAATTCGGGGGGGCTGGAATATGGCTACACCTTC. V is TRBV27 and J is TRBJ1-2; a possible D gene is TRBD1 (6 bases). The germline V gene encodes CDR1 MNHEY and CDR2 SMNVEV (reference sequence). The CDR3 sequence is 16 residues long. Trimming cost V 5 bases and J 5 bases, with 21 bases left between them.

The gene calls are TRBV28 and TRBJ2-5; perhaps TRBD1 as D (6 bases). This CDR3 contains 15 residues. Trimming left V 10 bases short and J 2 bases short, with 20 bases between. From germline, CDR1 is MDHEN and CDR2 SYDVKM. The CDR3 sequence: CATTLGGNLQETQYF. CDR3 sequence (DNA): TGTGCCACCACGCTAGGGGGAAATCTTCAAGAGACCCAGTACTTC.

In regard to this clonotype: A junction end diverges from the germline sequence, so it may reflect a read error. The chain employs TRBV20-1 and TRBJ2-5; 12 nucleotides align to TRBD2. The CDR3 loop spans 16 amino acids. Germline V gene lookup returns CDR1 DFQATT and CDR2 SNEGSKA (reference sequence). The CDR3 nucleotides are TGCAGCGCTAGGCACGGGACTAGCGGGTACCAAGAGACCCAGTACTTC. It codes for CSARHGTSGYQETQYF.

As concerns this clonotype: One junction end disagrees with the germline gene, perhaps due to a read error. V usage is TRBV6-2 or TRBV6-3 and J usage is TRBJ2-6; no firm D call. The germline V gene encodes CDR1 MNHEY and CDR2 SVGEGT. CDR3 length: 17 residues. CDR3 in amino acids: CASSYSNPTGGVNVLTF. CDR3 in DNA: TGTGCCAGCAGTTACTCAAACCCGACGGGTGGGGTCAACGTCCTGACTTTC.

The chain has TRBV5-1 and TRBJ2-3; weak D call: TRBD1 (6 bases). Looked up from germline, CDR1 is SGHRS and CDR2 is YFSETQ. The CDR3 covers 13 residues. Trimming pared 5 bases from V and 5 bases from J, leaving 12 bases between. CDR3 protein: CASSQQGRDTQYF. Here the CDR3 DNA reads TGCGCCAGCAGTCAACAGGGCCGAGATACGCAGTATTTT.

This clonotype showed up just a few times. This chain uses TRBV4-1 with TRBJ2-7, with 9 bases that match TRBD2. This CDR3 is 16 amino acids long. Germline lookup yields CDR1 MGHRA and CDR2 YSYEKL. J was trimmed by 7 bases and V by 0 bases; bases with no gene match: 10. The CDR3 region is CASSQEQAGGPREQYF. The CDR3 bases are TGCGCCAGCAGCCAAGAGCAGGCGGGAGGGCCGAGAGAGCAGTACTTC.

This clonotype occurred a few times. This chain uses TRBV11-2 with TRBJ2-1; 9 nucleotides line up with TRBD2. Germline CDR1 and CDR2: SGHAT and FQNNGV. V shed 4 bases and J 3 bases; nucleotides not matched to a gene: 4. The CDR3 totals 15 residues. CDR3 amino acids: CASSSSGEIYNEQFF. The CDR3 coding sequence is TGTGCCAGCAGCTCTAGCGGGGAGATCTACAATGAGCAGTTCTTC.

The chain joins TRBV29-1 to TRBJ2-3, with D maybe TRBD2 (5 bases). The germline V gene encodes CDR1 SQVTM and CDR2 ANQGSEA. This CDR3 region has 15 residues. Trimming shortened V by 6 bases and J by 3 bases, and 19 bases separated the two germline ends. CDR3 DNA sequence: TGCAGCGTCCCCCCCGCATGGAGCGGAACAGATACGCAGTATTTT. Translating gives CSVPPAWSGTDTQYF.

This sequence joins TRBV2 and TRBJ2-6; a weak D match, TRBD1 (5 bases). The length of the CDR3 is 15 residues. Germline V CDR1 and CDR2: SNHLY, FYNNEI. Trimming removed 6 bases from V and 0 bases from J, with 9 bases in between. In nucleotides, the CDR3 is TGTGCCAGCAGACCAGGGATCTCTGGGGCCAACGTCCTGACTTTC. This codes for CASRPGISGANVLTF.

The chain has TRBV4-2 and TRBJ2-7; TRBD1 aligns across 9 bases. There are 16 residues in the CDR3. The junction had 9 bases not matched to a gene; V was cut back by 2 bases and J by 4 bases. Per the germline V gene, CDR1 is LGHNA and CDR2 is YNFKEQ. Here the CDR3 DNA reads TGTGCCAGCAGCCAATGGGGACAGGGAGGGTCGTACGAGCAGTACTTC. This codes for CASSQWGQGGSYEQYF.

As DNA, the CDR3 is TGCAGCGTTGTGGGCTCCGGGGGAACCTCTGAAGCTTTCTTT. Its protein is CSVVGSGGTSEAFF. The chain is built from TRBV29-1 and TRBJ1-1; a weak D match, TRBD1 (5 bases). Per germline, CDR1 SQVTM and CDR2 ANQGSEA. The CDR3 has 14 residues. The V gene lost 4 bases and the J gene lost 6 bases, with 18 bases spanning the gap.

DNA of the CDR3: TGCAGCGGGGGCCCTCAAGTGAACACTGAAGCTTTCTTT. This codes for CSGGPQVNTEAFF. The chain has TRBV29-1 and TRBJ1-1; D is possibly TRBD1 (5 bases). The CDR3 runs to 13 residues. Germline CDR1 reads SQVTM; CDR2 reads ANQGSEA. Trimming stripped 7 bases from V and 0 bases from J, with 12 bases between.

This clonotype was detected only a few times. The chain uses TRBV5-1 and TRBJ2-1, with a tentative D call TRBD2 (8 bases). Germline CDR1 SGHRS, CDR2 YFSETQ. The CDR3 runs to 13 residues. V dropped 3 bases and J dropped 10 bases, with 14 bases sitting between them. This chain's CDR3 is CASSWTGGGEQFF. DNA of the CDR3: TGCGCCAGCAGCTGGACAGGCGGGGGGGAGCAGTTCTTC.

The rearrangement joins TRBV7-9 to TRBJ2-7; D might be TRBD2 (5 bases). The V gene's germline CDR1 is SEHNR and CDR2 FQNEAQ (reference sequence). The CDR3 is 15 residues long. V lost 5 bases and J lost 0, with 14 bases in between. For the CDR3, the DNA is TGTGCCAGCAGCCTCAAAGGTGGGAGCTCCTACGAGCAGTACTTC. Translating gives CASSLKGGSSYEQYF.

The V call is TRBV2, the J call TRBJ1-2, with a possible D match to TRBD1 (5 bases). V lost 4 bases and J 6 bases, leaving 15 bases between the germline ends. The CDR3 loop spans 14 amino acids. The germline V gene has CDR1 SNHLY and CDR2 FYNNEI. The CDR3 here is CASSGSGGWDGYTF. The CDR3 nucleotides are TGTGCCAGCAGTGGAAGTGGGGGGTGGGATGGCTACACCTTC. Full variable domain (missing parts from reference TRBV2 and TRBJ1-2): EPEVTQTPSHQVTQMGQEVILRCVPISNHLYFYWYRQILGQKVEFLVSFYNNEISEKSEIFDDQFSVERPDGSNFTLKIRSTKLEDSAMYFCASSGSGGWDGYTFGSGTRLTVV.